The rows below give T cell receptor beta chains drawn from one sample of a study of blood T cell repertoires in COVID-19. The method was immunoSEQ multiplex PCR; TCRdb's version includes in-frame clones alone and lacks a portion of them. Among approximately 36,000 clones, approximately 81% were seen once, and the ten largest hold approximately 1.6%. Sequencing input: peripheral blood. These TCRs come from a man aged 55 to 69 with COVID-19, enrolled during active disease. Both conserved end residues are part of each CDR3. A D gene is named only where the DNA matches it firmly. Clone size is not always given. Where it is, it says once, few, many or a class for expanded clones.

clone size	V gene	J gene	D gene	CDR3 protein	CDR3 DNA
-	TRBV5-4	TRBJ2-7	TRBD1	CASSRDRGRSYEQYF	TGTGCCAGCAGTAGGGACAGGGGGAGGTCCTACGAGCAGTACTTC
-	TRBV7-3	TRBJ2-7	TRBD1	CASSPRQGPYEQYF	TGTGCCAGCAGCCCACGACAGGGACCCTACGAGCAGTACTTC
-	TRBV5-1	TRBJ1-1	-	CASSLTGNTEAFF	TGCGCCAGCAGCTTGACGGGGAACACTGAAGCTTTCTTT
-	TRBV19	TRBJ2-3	-	CASSIGPQPPGSDTQYF	TGTGCCAGTAGTATTGGGCCCCAACCGCCAGGATCAGATACGCAGTATTTT
-	TRBV6-5	TRBJ1-2	-	CASSNLFSSDSGYTF	TGTGCCAGCAGTAACCTCTTTTCTTCTGACAGTGGCTACACCTTC
-	TRBV21-1	TRBJ2-7	-	CASSKGGALGQGPYEQYF	TGTGCCAGCAGCAAAGGCGGTGCGCTGGGACAGGGGCCCTACGAGCAGTACTTC
once	TRBV5-1	TRBJ2-1	-	CASSFGGRGNEQFF	TGCGCCAGCAGCTTTGGTGGGAGAGGGAATGAGCAGTTCTTC
-	TRBV7-2	TRBJ1-2	-	CASSSNRVPRGGYTF	TGTGCCAGCAGCTCTAACAGGGTTCCGCGAGGAGGCTACACCTTC
few	TRBV28	TRBJ1-1	-	CASTPPGNTEAFF	TGTGCCAGCACCCCCCCGGGGAACACTGAAGCTTTCTTT
-	TRBV4-1	TRBJ2-3	TRBD1	CASSLGTGGRGRKSDTQYF	TGCGCCAGCAGCCTAGGGACAGGGGGCCGCGGGAGGAAATCAGATACGCAGTATTTT
-	TRBV6-4	TRBJ1-2	-	CASSVRGGLRGASGYTF	TGTGCCAGCAGTGTACGCGGGGGTCTAAGAGGGGCAAGTGGCTACACCTTC